This TCR beta chain came from a study of T-cell memory formation after mild COVID-19. TCRdb recomputed calls from the 5' RACE reads with MiXCR, one row per CDR3 protein. The table shows 300,000 or so distinct CDR3 sequences, with 15% to 20% occurring only once. The sample holds a few counts of this clonotype. The germline CDR1 and CDR2 sequences are LGHNA and YSLEER. Losses at the gene ends were 4 bases for V and 8 bases for J; bases not matched to a gene: 14. The CDR3 spans 16 residues. This receptor was identified in a man aged 18 to 35 who had mild COVID-19 (a few samples of this study predate the infection). Cell type and time point are not known. This chain connects TRBV4-3 to TRBJ2-4; 7 bases align to TRBD1. The sequencing input was PBMCs or a T cell subset sorted from them (not recorded which). The CDR3 here is CASSRQTGEPRDIQYF. The CDR3 region has the DNA TGCGCCAGCAGCCGACAAACAGGGGAGCCGAGAGACATTCAGTACTTC.